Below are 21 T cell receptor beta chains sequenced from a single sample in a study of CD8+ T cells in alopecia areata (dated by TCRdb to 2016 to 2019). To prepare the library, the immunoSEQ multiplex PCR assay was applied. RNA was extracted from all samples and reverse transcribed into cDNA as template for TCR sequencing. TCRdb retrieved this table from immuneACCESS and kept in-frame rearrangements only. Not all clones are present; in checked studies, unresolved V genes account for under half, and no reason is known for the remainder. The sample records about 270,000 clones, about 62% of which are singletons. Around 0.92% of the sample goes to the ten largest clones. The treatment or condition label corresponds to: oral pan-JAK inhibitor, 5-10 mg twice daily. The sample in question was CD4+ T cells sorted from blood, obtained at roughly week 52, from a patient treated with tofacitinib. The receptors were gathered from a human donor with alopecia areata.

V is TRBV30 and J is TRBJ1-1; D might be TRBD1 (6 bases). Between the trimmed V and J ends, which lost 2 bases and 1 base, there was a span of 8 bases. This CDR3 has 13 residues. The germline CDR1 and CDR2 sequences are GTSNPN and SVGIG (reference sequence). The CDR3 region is CAWSLGQNTEAFF. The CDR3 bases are TGTGCCTGGAGTCTGGGACAGAACACTGAAGCTTTCTTT.

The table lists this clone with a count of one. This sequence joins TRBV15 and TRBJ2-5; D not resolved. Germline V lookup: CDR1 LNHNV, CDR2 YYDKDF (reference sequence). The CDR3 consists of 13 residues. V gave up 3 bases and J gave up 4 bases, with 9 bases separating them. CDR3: CATSSRYRETQYF. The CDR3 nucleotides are TGTGCCACCAGCAGCAGGTACCGAGAGACCCAGTACTTC.

The CDR3 nucleotides read TGTGCCAGCAGCTTTGGACAGGGGTTCTACAATGAGCAGTTCTTC. Translating it yields CASSFGQGFYNEQFF. This chain connects TRBV7-2 to TRBJ2-1; 9 nucleotides match TRBD1. Germline CDR1 SGHTA, CDR2 FQGNSA. After removal of 3 bases from V and 3 bases from J, the junction contained 3 bases not matched to a gene. The CDR3 runs 15 residues.

CDR3 sequence reads: CASRREAGANVLTF. In DNA form, the CDR3 reads TGTGCCAGCAGGAGGGAAGCTGGGGCCAACGTCCTGACTTTC. This chain joins TRBV2 and TRBJ2-6; a weak D match, TRBD2 (5 bases). This CDR3 comprises 14 residues. The V end lost 6 bases, the J end lost 2 bases, and 8 bases lay between the germline ends. Germline V gene data show CDR1 as SNHLY and CDR2 as FYNNEI.

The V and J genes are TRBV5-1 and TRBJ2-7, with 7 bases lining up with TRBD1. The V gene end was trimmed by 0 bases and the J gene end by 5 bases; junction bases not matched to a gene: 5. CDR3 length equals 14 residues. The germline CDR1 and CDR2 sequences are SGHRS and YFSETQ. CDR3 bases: TGCGCCAGCAGCTTGGTGACAGGGTCGGACGAGCAGTACTTC. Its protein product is CASSLVTGSDEQYF.

The CDR3 is CAWSRGFSYEQYF. The CDR3 region has the DNA TGTGCCTGGAGTCGAGGTTTCTCCTACGAGCAGTACTTC. The chain employs TRBV30 and TRBJ2-7; unclear D gene. V lost 2 bases and J 0 bases, leaving 8 bases between the germline ends. This CDR3 comprises 13 residues. Germline V gives CDR1 GTSNPN, CDR2 SVGIG (reference sequence).

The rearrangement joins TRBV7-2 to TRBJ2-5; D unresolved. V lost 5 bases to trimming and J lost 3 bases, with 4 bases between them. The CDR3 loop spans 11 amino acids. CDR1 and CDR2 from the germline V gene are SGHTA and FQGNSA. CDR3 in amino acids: CASSVEETQYF. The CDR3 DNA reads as TGTGCCAGCAGCGTTGAAGAGACCCAGTACTTC. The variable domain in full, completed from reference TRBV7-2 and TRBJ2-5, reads GAGVSQSPSNKVTEKGKDVELRCDPISGHTALYWYRQSLGQGLEFLIYFQGNSAPDKSGLPSDRFSAERTGGSVSTLTIQRTQQEDSAVYLCASSVEETQYFGPGTRLLVL.

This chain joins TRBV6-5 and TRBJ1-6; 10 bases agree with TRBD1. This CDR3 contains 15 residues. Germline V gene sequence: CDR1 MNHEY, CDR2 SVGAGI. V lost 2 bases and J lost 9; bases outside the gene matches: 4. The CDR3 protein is CASSYGDRGISPLHF. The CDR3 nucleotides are TGTGCCAGCAGTTACGGGGACAGGGGTATTTCACCCCTCCACTTT.

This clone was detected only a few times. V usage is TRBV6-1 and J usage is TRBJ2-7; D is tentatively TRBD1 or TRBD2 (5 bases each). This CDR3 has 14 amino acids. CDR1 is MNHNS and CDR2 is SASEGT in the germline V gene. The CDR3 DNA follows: TGTGCGATCCTGAACTGGGGGAGCTCCTACGAGCAGTACTTC. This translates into CAILNWGSSYEQYF.

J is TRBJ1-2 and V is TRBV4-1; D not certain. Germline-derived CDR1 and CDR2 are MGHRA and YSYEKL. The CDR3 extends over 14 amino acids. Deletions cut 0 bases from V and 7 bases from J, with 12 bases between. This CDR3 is CASSQDQRAGGYTF. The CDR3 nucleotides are TGCGCCAGCAGCCAAGATCAGAGGGCGGGTGGCTACACCTTC.

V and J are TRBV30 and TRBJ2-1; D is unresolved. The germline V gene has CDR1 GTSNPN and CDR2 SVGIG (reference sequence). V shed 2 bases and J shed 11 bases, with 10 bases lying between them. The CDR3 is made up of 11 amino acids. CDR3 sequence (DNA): TGTGCCTGGAGTAAAGGCAGTCAGCAGTTCTTC. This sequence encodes CAWSKGSQQFF.

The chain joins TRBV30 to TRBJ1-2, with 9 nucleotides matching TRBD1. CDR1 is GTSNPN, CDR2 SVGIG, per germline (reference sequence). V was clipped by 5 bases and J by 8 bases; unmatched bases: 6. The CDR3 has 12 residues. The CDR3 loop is CAWATGGNGYTF. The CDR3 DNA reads TGTGCCTGGGCTACAGGGGGCAACGGCTACACCTTC.

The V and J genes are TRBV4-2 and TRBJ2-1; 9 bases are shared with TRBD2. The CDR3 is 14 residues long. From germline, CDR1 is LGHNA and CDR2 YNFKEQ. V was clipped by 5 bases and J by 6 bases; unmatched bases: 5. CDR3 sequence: CASSTRRGGNEQFF. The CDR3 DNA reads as TGTGCCAGCAGCACACGGCGGGGGGGCAATGAGCAGTTCTTC.

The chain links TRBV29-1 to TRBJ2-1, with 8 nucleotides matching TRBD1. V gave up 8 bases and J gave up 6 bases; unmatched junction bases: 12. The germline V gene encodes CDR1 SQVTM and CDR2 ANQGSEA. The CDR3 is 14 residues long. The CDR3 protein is CSMAPGGWGNEQFF. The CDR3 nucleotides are TGCAGCATGGCCCCAGGGGGCTGGGGCAATGAGCAGTTCTTC.

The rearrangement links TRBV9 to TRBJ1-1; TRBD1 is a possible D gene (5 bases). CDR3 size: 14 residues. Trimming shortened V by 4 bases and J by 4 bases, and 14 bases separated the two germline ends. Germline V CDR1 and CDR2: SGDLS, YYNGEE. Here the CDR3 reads CASSPRDWATEAFF. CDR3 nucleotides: TGTGCCAGCAGCCCTCGGGACTGGGCCACTGAAGCTTTCTTT. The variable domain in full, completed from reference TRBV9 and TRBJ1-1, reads DSGVTQTPKHLITATGQRVTLRCSPRSGDLSVYWYQQSLDQGLQFLIQYYNGEERAKGNILERFSAQQFPDLHSELNLSSLELGDSALYFCASSPRDWATEAFFGQGTRLTVV.

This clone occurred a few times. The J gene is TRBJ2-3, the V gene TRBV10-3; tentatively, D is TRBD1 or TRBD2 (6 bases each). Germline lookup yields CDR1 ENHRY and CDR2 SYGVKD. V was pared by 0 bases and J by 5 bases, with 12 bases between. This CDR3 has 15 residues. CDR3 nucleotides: TGTGCCATCAGTGAGTCGGGGGGCCAGGGAGATACGCAGTATTTT. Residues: CAISESGGQGDTQYF.

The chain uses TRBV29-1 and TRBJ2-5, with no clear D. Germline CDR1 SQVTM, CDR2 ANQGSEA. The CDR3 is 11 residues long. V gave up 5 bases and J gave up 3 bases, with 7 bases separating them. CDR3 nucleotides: TGCAGCGTTTTCCCCGAAGAGACCCAGTACTTC. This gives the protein CSVFPEETQYF.

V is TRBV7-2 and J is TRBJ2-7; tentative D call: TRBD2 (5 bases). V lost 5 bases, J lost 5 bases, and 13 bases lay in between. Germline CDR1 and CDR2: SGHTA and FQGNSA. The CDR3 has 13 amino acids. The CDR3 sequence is CASSNQDGNEQYF. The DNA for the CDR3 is TGTGCCAGCAGCAACCAAGACGGGAACGAGCAGTACTTC.

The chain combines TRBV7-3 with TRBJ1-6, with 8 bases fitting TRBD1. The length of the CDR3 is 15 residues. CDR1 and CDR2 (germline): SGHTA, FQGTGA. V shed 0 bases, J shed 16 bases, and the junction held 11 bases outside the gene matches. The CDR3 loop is CASSLTAGGSYRLHF. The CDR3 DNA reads TGTGCCAGCAGCTTAACGGCAGGGGGCTCCTATAGGCTCCACTTT. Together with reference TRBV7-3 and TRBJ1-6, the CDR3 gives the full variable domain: GAGVSQTPSNKVTEKGKYVELRCDPISGHTALYWYRQSLGQGPEFLIYFQGTGAADDSGLPNDRFFAVRPEGSVSTLKIQRTERGDSAVYLCASSLTAGGSYRLHFGNGTRLTVT.

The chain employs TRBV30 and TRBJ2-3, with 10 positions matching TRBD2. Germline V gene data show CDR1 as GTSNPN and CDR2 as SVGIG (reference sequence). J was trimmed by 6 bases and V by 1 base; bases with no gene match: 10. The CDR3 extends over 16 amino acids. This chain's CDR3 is CAWSGLAGGSGDTQYF. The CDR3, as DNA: TGTGCCTGGAGTGGGTTAGCGGGGGGTTCAGGCGATACGCAGTATTTT.

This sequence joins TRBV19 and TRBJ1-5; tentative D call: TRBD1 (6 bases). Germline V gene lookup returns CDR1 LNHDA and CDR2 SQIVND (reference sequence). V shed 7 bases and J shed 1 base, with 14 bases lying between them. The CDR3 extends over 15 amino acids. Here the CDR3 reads CASTSQGNSNQPQHF. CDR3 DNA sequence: TGTGCCAGTACCTCGCAGGGGAACAGCAATCAGCCCCAGCATTTT. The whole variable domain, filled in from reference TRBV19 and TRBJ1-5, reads DGGITQSPKYLFRKEGQNVTLSCEQNLNHDAMYWYRQDPGQGLRLIYYSQIVNDFQKGDIAEGYSVSREKKESFPLTVTSAQKNPTAFYLCASTSQGNSNQPQHFGDGTRLSIL.